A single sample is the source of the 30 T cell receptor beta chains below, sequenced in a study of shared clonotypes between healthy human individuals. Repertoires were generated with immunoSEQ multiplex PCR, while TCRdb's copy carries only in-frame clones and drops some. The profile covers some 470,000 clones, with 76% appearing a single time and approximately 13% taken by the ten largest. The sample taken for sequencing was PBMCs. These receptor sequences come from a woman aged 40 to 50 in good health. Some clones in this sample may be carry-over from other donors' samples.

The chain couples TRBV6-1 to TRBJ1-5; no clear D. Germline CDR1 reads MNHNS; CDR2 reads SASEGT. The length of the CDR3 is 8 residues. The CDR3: CASQPQHF. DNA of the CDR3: TGTGCTTCTCAGCCCCAGCATTTT.

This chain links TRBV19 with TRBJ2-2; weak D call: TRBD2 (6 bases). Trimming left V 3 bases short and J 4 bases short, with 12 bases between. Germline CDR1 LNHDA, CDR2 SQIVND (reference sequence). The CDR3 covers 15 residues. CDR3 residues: CASSIPGLSTGELFF. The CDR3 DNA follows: TGTGCCAGTAGTATCCCGGGACTGAGCACCGGGGAGCTGTTTTTT.

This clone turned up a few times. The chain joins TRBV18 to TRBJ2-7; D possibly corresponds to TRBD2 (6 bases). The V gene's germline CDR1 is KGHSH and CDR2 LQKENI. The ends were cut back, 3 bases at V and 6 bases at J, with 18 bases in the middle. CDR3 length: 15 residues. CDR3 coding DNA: TGTGCCAGCTCACCTGCTGCCTTGTTGGGGGGCGAGCAGTACTTC. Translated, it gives CASSPAALLGGEQYF.

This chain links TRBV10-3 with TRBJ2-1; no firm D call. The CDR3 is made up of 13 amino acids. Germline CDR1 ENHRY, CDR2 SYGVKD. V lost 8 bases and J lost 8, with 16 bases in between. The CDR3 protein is CAIGPDKSDEQFF. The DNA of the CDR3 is TGTGCCATCGGGCCAGATAAGTCGGATGAGCAGTTCTTC.

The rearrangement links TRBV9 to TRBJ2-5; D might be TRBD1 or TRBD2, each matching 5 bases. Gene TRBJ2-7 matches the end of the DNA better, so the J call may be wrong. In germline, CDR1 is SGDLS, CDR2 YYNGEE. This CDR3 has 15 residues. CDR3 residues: CASSVAPGTPSEQYF. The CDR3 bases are TGTGCCAGCAGCGTAGCTCCGGGGACCCCGAGCGAGCAGTACTTC.

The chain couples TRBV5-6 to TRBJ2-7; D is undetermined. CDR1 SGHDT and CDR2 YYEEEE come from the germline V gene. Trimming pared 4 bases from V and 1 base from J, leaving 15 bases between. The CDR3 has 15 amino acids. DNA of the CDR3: TGTGCCAGCAGCCTCTTAGGCGAGGCTTCCTACGAGCAGTACTTC. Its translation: CASSLLGEASYEQYF.

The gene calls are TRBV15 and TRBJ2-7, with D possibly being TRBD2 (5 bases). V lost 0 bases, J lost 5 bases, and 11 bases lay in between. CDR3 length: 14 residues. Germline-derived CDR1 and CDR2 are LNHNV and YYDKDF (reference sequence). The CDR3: CATSRDIGVNEQYF. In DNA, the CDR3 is TGTGCCACCAGCAGAGATATCGGGGTGAACGAGCAGTACTTC.

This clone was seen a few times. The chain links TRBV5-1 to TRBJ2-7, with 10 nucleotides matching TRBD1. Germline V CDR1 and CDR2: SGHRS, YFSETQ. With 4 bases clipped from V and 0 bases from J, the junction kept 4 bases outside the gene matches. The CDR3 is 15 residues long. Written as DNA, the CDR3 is TGCGCCAGCAGCCCCGGGACAGGGGACTCCTACGAGCAGTACTTC. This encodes CASSPGTGDSYEQYF.

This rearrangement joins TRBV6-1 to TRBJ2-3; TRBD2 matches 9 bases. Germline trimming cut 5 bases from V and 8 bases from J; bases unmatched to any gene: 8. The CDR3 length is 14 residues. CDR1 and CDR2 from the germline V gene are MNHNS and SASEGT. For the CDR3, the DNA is TGTGCCAGCAGTTCGCGGGAGGGCGGAACTACGCAGTATTTT. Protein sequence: CASSSREGGTTQYF.

In nucleotides, the CDR3 is TGTGCCAGCAGCTCCCGGACGGAAGGCTCTGGAAACACCATATATTTT. This encodes CASSSRTEGSGNTIYF. The rearrangement links TRBV5-4 to TRBJ1-3, with D uncertain. The V end lost 3 bases, the J end lost 0 bases, and 13 bases lay between the germline ends. Germline-derived CDR1 and CDR2 are SGHNT and YYREEE (reference sequence). The CDR3 loop spans 16 amino acids.

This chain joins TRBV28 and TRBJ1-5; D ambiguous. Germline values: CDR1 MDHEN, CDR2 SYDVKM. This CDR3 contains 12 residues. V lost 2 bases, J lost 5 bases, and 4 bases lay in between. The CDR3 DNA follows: TGTGCCAGCAGTTTAATACATCAGCCCCAGCATTTT. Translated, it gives CASSLIHQPQHF.

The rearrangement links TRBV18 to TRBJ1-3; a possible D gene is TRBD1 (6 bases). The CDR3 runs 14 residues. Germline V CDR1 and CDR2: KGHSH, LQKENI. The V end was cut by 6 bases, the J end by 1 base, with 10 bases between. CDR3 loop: CASSQQGSGNTIYF. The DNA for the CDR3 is TGTGCCAGCTCCCAACAGGGTTCTGGAAACACCATATATTTT.

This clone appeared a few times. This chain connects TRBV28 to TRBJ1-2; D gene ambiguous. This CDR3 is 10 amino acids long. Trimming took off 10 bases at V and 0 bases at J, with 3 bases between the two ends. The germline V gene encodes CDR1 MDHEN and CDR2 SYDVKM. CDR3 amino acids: CATSNYGYTF. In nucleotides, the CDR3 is TGTGCCACCTCTAACTATGGCTACACCTTC.

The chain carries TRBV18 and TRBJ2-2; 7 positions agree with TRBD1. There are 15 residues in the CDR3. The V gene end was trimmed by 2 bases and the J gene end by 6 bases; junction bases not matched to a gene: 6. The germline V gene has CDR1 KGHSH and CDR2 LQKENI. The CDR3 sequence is CASSPRQGPAGELFF. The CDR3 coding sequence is TGTGCCAGCTCACCAAGACAGGGCCCAGCCGGGGAGCTGTTTTTT.

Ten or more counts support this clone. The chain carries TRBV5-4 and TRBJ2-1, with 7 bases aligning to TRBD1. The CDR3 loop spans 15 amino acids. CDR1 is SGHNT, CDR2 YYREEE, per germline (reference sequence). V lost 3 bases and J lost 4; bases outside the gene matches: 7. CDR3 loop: CASSSYTGAYNEQFF. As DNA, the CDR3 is TGTGCCAGCAGCTCCTACACAGGGGCTTACAATGAGCAGTTCTTC.

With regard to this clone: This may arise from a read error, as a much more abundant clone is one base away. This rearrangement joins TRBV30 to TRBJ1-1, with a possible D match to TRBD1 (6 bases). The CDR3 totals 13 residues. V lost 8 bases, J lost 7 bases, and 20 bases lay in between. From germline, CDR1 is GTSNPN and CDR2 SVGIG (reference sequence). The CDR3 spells CARTRQKDSEAFF. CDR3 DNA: TGTGCCCGGACCAGGCAGAAGGACAGTGAAGCTTTCTTT.

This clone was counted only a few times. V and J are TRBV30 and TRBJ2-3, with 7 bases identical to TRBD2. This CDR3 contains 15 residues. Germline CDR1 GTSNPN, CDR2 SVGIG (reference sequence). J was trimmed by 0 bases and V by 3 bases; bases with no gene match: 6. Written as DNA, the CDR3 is TGTGCCTGGAGCGAGCTAGCGGAAAGCACAGATACGCAGTATTTT. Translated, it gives CAWSELAESTDTQYF.

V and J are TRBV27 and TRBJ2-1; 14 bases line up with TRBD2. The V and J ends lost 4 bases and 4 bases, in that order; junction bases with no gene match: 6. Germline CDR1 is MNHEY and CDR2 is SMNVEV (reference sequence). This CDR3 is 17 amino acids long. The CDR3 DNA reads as TGTGCCAGCAGTTCCGGGACTAGCGGGAGCAGGTACAATGAGCAGTTCTTC. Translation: CASSSGTSGSRYNEQFF.

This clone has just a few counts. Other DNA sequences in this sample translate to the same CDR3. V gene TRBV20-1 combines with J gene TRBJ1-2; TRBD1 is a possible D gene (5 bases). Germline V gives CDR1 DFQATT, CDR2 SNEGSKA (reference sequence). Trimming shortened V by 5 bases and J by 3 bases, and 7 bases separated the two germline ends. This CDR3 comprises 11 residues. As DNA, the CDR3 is TGCAGTGCTGGGACCGACTATGGCTACACCTTC. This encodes CSAGTDYGYTF.

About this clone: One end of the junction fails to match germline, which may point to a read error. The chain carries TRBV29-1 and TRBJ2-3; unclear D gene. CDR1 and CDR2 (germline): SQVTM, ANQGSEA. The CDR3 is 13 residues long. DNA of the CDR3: TGCAGCGTAGAAGGACCAGAGCCCTATACGCAGTATTTT. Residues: CSVEGPEPYTQYF.

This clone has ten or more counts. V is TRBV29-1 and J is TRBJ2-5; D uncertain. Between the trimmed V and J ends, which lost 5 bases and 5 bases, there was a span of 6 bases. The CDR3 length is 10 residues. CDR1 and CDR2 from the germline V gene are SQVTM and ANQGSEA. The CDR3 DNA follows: TGCAGCGTTTCCAAGGAGACCCAGTACTTC. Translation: CSVSKETQYF.

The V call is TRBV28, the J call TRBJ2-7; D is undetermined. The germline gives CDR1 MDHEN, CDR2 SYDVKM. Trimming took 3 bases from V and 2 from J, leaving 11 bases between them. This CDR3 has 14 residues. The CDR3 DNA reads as TGTGCCAGCAGTTTCCCCCGTTTGCCCTACGAGCAGTACTTC. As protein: CASSFPRLPYEQYF.

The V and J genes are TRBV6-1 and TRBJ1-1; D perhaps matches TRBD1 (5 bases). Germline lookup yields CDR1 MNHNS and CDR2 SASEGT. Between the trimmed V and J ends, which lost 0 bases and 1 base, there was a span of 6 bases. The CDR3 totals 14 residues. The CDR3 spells CASSEAGPNTEAFF. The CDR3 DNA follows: TGTGCCAGCAGTGAAGCGGGGCCGAACACTGAAGCTTTCTTT.

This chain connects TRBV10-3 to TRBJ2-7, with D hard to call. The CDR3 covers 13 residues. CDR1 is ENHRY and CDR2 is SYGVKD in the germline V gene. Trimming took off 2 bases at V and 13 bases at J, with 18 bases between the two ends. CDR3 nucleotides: TGTGCCATCAGTGAGAGGGCAGGTTCCCGATGCTACTTC. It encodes CAISERAGSRCYF.

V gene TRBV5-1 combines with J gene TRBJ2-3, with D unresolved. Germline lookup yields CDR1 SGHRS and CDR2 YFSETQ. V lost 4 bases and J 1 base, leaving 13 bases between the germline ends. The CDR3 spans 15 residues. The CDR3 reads CASSPAVSGTDTQYF. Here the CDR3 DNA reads TGCGCCAGCAGCCCCGCCGTGAGCGGCACAGATACGCAGTATTTT.

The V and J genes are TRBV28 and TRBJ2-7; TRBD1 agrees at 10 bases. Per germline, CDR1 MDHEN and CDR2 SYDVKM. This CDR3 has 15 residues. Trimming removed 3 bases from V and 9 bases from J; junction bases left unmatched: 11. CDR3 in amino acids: CASSLRPGTGEGQYF. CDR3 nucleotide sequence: TGTGCCAGCAGTTTGCGGCCCGGGACAGGGGAGGGGCAGTACTTC.

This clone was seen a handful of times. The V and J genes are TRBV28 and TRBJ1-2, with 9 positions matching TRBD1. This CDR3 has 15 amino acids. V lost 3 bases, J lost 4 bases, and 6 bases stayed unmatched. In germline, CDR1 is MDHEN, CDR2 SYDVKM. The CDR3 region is CASSFEGQGRYGYTF. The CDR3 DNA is TGTGCCAGCAGTTTTGAGGGACAGGGTCGCTATGGCTACACCTTC.

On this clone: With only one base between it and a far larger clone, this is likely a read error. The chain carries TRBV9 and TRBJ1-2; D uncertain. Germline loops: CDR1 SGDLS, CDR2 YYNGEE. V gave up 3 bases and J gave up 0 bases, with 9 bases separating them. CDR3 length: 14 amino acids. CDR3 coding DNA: TGTGCCAGCAGCGACCCATCAGCTAACTATGGCTACACCTTC. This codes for CASSDPSANYGYTF.

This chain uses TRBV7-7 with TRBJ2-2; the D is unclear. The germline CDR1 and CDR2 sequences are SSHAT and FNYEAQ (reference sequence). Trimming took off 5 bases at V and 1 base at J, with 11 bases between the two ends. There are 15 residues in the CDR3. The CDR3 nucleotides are TGTGCCAGCAGCCCTACGGGCCTGAACACCGGGGAGCTGTTTTTT. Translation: CASSPTGLNTGELFF.

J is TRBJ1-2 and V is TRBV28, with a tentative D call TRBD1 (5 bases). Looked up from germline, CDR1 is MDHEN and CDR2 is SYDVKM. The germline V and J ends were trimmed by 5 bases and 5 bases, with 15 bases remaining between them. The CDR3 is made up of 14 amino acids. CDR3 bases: TGTGCCAGCAGTCCCCCGGGGCGGCATTATGGCTACACCTTC. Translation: CASSPPGRHYGYTF.